This T cell receptor beta chain was found in a study of cytomegalovirus exposure and HLA in healthy donors. Regarding this clone: Antigen specificity is unknown.

This CDR3 spans 14 amino acids. The V gene's germline CDR1 is ENHRY and CDR2 SYGVKD. V shed 6 bases, J shed 5 bases, and the junction held 6 bases outside the gene matches. Study conclusions and caveats: As confirmed in vitro, a few CMV-associated chains were specific for CMV antigens. Cytomegalovirus association was listed for around 180 TCR beta chains.

Method: immunoSEQ multiplex PCR; TCRdb's copy keeps in-frame clones and lacks some. Of about 110,000 clones detected, approximately 94% appear once; the ten largest clones hold roughly 0.66%. The sequence came from a woman under 30 in good health and CMV-seronegative. The specimen was PBMCs. This rearrangement joins TRBV10-3 to TRBJ2-1, with 8 bases aligning to TRBD1. The CDR3 DNA sequence: TGTGCCATCAGCGGACAGGGACCTGACAATGAGCAGTTCTTC. Protein: CAISGQGPDNEQFF.